These 20 T cell receptor beta chains came from one sample sequenced in a study of blood T cell repertoires in COVID-19. Sequencing used immunoSEQ multiplex PCR; TCRdb keeps in-frame clones, though not all of them. This table holds 90,000 to 140,000 clones, around four fifths found once. Sequences were obtained from peripheral blood. These receptors were taken from a woman in her 70s with acute or convalescent COVID-19.

The V and J genes are TRBV9 and TRBJ1-2; D ambiguous. CDR1 and CDR2 from the germline V gene are SGDLS and YYNGEE. The V end was cut by 5 bases, the J end by 1 base, with 12 bases between. CDR3 length equals 14 residues. The CDR3: CASSRRPGNYGYTF. The CDR3 DNA is TGTGCCAGCAGTCGTAGACCGGGTAACTATGGCTACACCTTC.

The rearrangement joins TRBV30 to TRBJ1-1; a weak D match, TRBD1 (5 bases). This CDR3 comprises 13 residues. Germline CDR1 and CDR2: GTSNPN and SVGIG (reference sequence). The germline V and J ends were trimmed by 1 base and 1 base, with 7 bases remaining between them. In DNA, the CDR3 is TGTGCCTGGAGTGCCCAGGGGAACACTGAAGCTTTCTTT. Protein sequence: CAWSAQGNTEAFF.

This rearrangement joins TRBV5-4 to TRBJ1-4; D is undetermined. The CDR3 runs 16 residues. Looked up from germline, CDR1 is SGHNT and CDR2 is YYREEE (reference sequence). The ends were cut back, 0 bases at V and 0 bases at J, with 9 bases in the middle. CDR3 sequence: CASSLALGTTNEKLFF. The CDR3 region has the DNA TGTGCCAGCAGCTTGGCGCTCGGGACAACTAATGAAAAACTGTTTTTT.

The chain carries TRBV3-1 (or the pseudogene TRBV3-2) and TRBJ1-3; 10 nucleotides line up with TRBD1. The CDR3 has 17 amino acids. Unmatched junction bases numbered 7, after V lost 4 bases and J lost 1 base. CDR1 is LGHDT, CDR2 YNNKEL, per germline (reference sequence). CDR3 sequence (DNA): TGTGCCAGCAGCCCCCTACCGGGACAGGGGTCTGGAAACACCATATATTTT. Its translation: CASSPLPGQGSGNTIYF.

A single count supports this clone. The chain employs TRBV18 and TRBJ2-5; 12 positions match TRBD2. This CDR3 comprises 15 residues. CDR1 is KGHSH, CDR2 LQKENI, per germline. V lost 3 bases to trimming and J lost 2 bases; unmatched junction nucleotides: 1. As DNA, the CDR3 is TGTGCCAGCTCACCCGGACTAGCGGGACAAGAGACCCAGTACTTC. Amino acids: CASSPGLAGQETQYF.

This chain links TRBV6-5 with TRBJ1-2; 7 nucleotides agree with TRBD1. Trimming took 6 bases from V and 6 from J; bases not matched to a gene: 7. The CDR3 loop spans 13 amino acids. CDR1 and CDR2 (germline): MNHEY, SVGAGI. CDR3 in DNA: TGTGCCAGCAGGCAGACAGGGACCCATGGCTACACCTTC. It translates to CASRQTGTHGYTF.

The genes are TRBV3-1 (or the pseudogene TRBV3-2) and TRBJ1-2, with D perhaps matching TRBD1 (6 bases). The V end was cut by 4 bases, the J end by 4 bases, with 16 bases between. CDR3 size: 15 residues. Looked up from germline, CDR1 is LGHDT and CDR2 is YNNKEL (reference sequence). CDR3 residues: CASSPPTLTGYGYTF. As DNA, the CDR3 is TGTGCCAGCAGCCCACCGACTTTGACAGGCTATGGCTACACCTTC.

The chain joins TRBV7-9 to TRBJ2-1, with TRBD2 identical over 16 bases. The CDR3 loop spans 15 amino acids. Trimming took 6 bases from V and 8 from J; bases not matched to a gene: 4. The germline V gene has CDR1 SEHNR and CDR2 FQNEAQ (reference sequence). The CDR3 DNA is TGTGCCAGCAGTCACGGGACTAGCGGGGGGGATGAGCAGTTCTTC. Translation: CASSHGTSGGDEQFF.

J is TRBJ2-3 and V is TRBV27, with TRBD2 identical over 9 bases. With V trimmed by 2 bases and J by 1 base, 1 base remained unmatched. Germline loops: CDR1 MNHEY, CDR2 SMNVEV (reference sequence). The CDR3 runs 15 residues. CDR3 region: CASSLPSGGTDTQYF. For the CDR3, the DNA is TGTGCCAGCAGTTTACCTAGCGGGGGCACAGATACGCAGTATTTT.

The rearrangement joins TRBV5-1 to TRBJ1-2, with 8 bases lining up with TRBD1. Losses at the gene ends were 7 bases for V and 3 bases for J; bases not matched to a gene: 8. The CDR3 has 14 amino acids. Germline V gene sequence: CDR1 SGHRS, CDR2 YFSETQ. CDR3 sequence: CASRGNRGDYGYTF. Here the CDR3 DNA reads TGCGCCAGCCGGGGGAACAGGGGGGACTATGGCTACACCTTC.

This clone was recorded only once. The chain is built from TRBV25-1 and TRBJ1-6, with D unclear. CDR1 is MGHDK and CDR2 is SYGVNS in the germline V gene. Deletions cut 4 bases from V and 6 bases from J, with 13 bases between. This CDR3 comprises 15 residues. For the CDR3, the DNA is TGTGCCAGCAGTGGCCATTTGGTCGGTAATTCACCCCTCCACTTT. It encodes CASSGHLVGNSPLHF.

The chain recombines TRBV20-1 with TRBJ2-1; D perhaps matches TRBD2 (7 bases). V shed 3 bases and J shed 6 bases, with 15 bases lying between them. The CDR3 length is 14 residues. Looked up from germline, CDR1 is DFQATT and CDR2 is SNEGSKA (reference sequence). CDR3 in DNA: TGCAGTGCTAGTCGGGGGGCAGAGAGCAATGAGCAGTTCTTC. As protein: CSASRGAESNEQFF.

The chain employs TRBV19 and TRBJ2-7; 8 bases map to TRBD1. The junction had 4 bases not matched to a gene; V was cut back by 5 bases and J by 1 base. The CDR3 covers 14 residues. Per germline, CDR1 LNHDA and CDR2 SQIVND (reference sequence). The DNA for the CDR3 is TGTGCCAGTAGTTTGGGGACAGGATCCTACGAGCAGTACTTC. Amino acids: CASSLGTGSYEQYF.

V usage is TRBV19 and J usage is TRBJ1-2; 7 bases match TRBD1. Looked up from germline, CDR1 is LNHDA and CDR2 is SQIVND (reference sequence). The CDR3 is 15 amino acids. Trimming removed 0 bases from V and 4 bases from J; junction bases left unmatched: 5. The CDR3, as DNA: TGTGCCAGTAGTATAGATTCTGGGACAGCCTATGGCTACACCTTC. Translated, it gives CASSIDSGTAYGYTF.

The genes are TRBV18 and TRBJ1-5; tentative D call: TRBD1 (5 bases). Germline values: CDR1 KGHSH, CDR2 LQKENI. The CDR3 contains 17 residues. V lost 4 bases and J lost 0, with 16 bases in between. CDR3 sequence: CASSLQGALNSNQPQHF. The DNA for the CDR3 is TGTGCCAGCTCACTCCAAGGGGCCCTAAATAGCAATCAGCCCCAGCATTTT.

The chain has TRBV7-9 and TRBJ2-5; no definite D call. Trimming removed 0 bases from V and 3 bases from J, with 8 bases in between. In germline, CDR1 is SEHNR, CDR2 FQNEAQ (reference sequence). The CDR3 has 14 amino acids. The CDR3 is CASSLAVAEETQYF. The CDR3 DNA is TGTGCCAGCAGCTTAGCGGTGGCAGAAGAGACCCAGTACTTC.

The chain joins TRBV20-1 to TRBJ2-5; D is possibly TRBD2 (7 bases). Trimming left V 3 bases short and J 6 bases short, with 23 bases between. CDR1 DFQATT and CDR2 SNEGSKA come from the germline V gene (reference sequence). This CDR3 comprises 16 residues. Written as DNA, the CDR3 is TGCAGTGCTAGTGTTATTACGGGGGGCCCAAGTAAGACCCAGTACTTC. Its translation is CSASVITGGPSKTQYF.

The CDR3: CASSFTTRTGSKGSYEQYF. The CDR3 DNA follows: TGTGCCAGCAGCTTCACCACCAGGACAGGGTCTAAGGGCTCCTACGAGCAGTACTTC. This chain uses TRBV7-9 with TRBJ2-7; 8 bases agree with TRBD1. J was trimmed by 0 bases and V by 3 bases; bases with no gene match: 16. Germline V gene lookup returns CDR1 SEHNR and CDR2 FQNEAQ (reference sequence). The CDR3 is 19 residues long.

The CDR3 reads CASSWGERTDTQYF. As DNA, the CDR3 is TGTGCCAGCAGTTGGGGGGAGCGCACAGATACGCAGTATTTT. The rearrangement links TRBV6-6 to TRBJ2-3, with D possibly TRBD2 on 6 matching bases. Looked up from germline, CDR1 is MNHNY and CDR2 is SVGAGI (reference sequence). Trimming took 4 bases from V and 1 from J, leaving 9 bases between them. CDR3 length equals 14 residues.

This clone was seen more than once but under ten times. This chain links TRBV19 with TRBJ1-5; perhaps TRBD1 as D (6 bases). V lost 3 bases, J lost 6 bases, and 12 bases lay in between. CDR3 length equals 14 residues. CDR1 and CDR2 from the germline V gene are LNHDA and SQIVND (reference sequence). This CDR3 is CASSIRGRSQPQHF. Here the CDR3 DNA reads TGTGCCAGTAGTATCAGGGGCCGGAGTCAGCCCCAGCATTTT.